Shown below are 18 T cell receptor beta chains from a single sample sequenced in a study of T cell responses to AZD1222 COVID-19 vaccine. The data were produced by immunoSEQ multiplex PCR, yet TCRdb's version contains in-frame clones alone and is incomplete. The top ten hold 2.5% of the sample, which has 100,000 to 120,000 clones, more than 90% seen once. Source: peripheral blood, taken 28 days after the second AZD1222 dose. The receptors come from an adult who received the AZD1222 COVID-19 vaccine.

This sequence joins TRBV5-1 and TRBJ2-7, with 16 positions matching TRBD2. The CDR3 sequence is 18 residues long. V shed 4 bases, J shed 2 bases, and the junction held 9 bases outside the gene matches. Germline V gene sequence: CDR1 SGHRS, CDR2 YFSETQ. The CDR3 bases are TGCGCCAGCAGCCTCTCGATGGGACTAGCGGGGGGGCCCTACGAGCAGTACTTC. Its translation: CASSLSMGLAGGPYEQYF.

The gene calls are TRBV4-1 and TRBJ2-7, with D tentatively TRBD1 (6 bases). Germline loops: CDR1 MGHRA, CDR2 YSYEKL. The V and J ends lost 1 base and 3 bases respectively, with 16 bases between them. This CDR3 has 16 residues. In DNA form, the CDR3 reads TGCGCCAGCAGCCAAGTCCTGGCAGGGGAACTCTACGAGCAGTACTTC. Its translation: CASSQVLAGELYEQYF.

The chain employs TRBV5-1 and TRBJ2-5, with D tentatively TRBD1 (6 bases). The CDR3 spans 17 residues. Germline V gives CDR1 SGHRS, CDR2 YFSETQ. Trimming pared 1 base from V and 2 bases from J, leaving 18 bases between. The CDR3 here is CASSLWGQAINQETQYF. The CDR3 nucleotides read TGCGCCAGCAGCTTGTGGGGGCAAGCCATTAATCAAGAGACCCAGTACTTC.

This chain joins TRBV6-5 and TRBJ1-2, with D unclear. Germline V lookup: CDR1 MNHEY, CDR2 SVGAGI. CDR3 length: 15 amino acids. The germline V and J ends were trimmed by 0 bases and 2 bases, with 10 bases remaining between them. The CDR3 DNA is TGTGCCAGCAGTTACTCGGAGGGTACGAACTATGGCTACACCTTC. This translates into CASSYSEGTNYGYTF.

The chain employs TRBV9 and TRBJ2-5; 7 nucleotides align to TRBD2. CDR3 length equals 15 residues. Germline values: CDR1 SGDLS, CDR2 YYNGEE. With V trimmed by 0 bases and J by 5 bases, 7 bases remained unmatched. The CDR3 coding sequence is TGTGCCAGCAGCGTAGATAGCGGGCGGGGTGAGACCCAGTACTTC. The encoded protein is CASSVDSGRGETQYF. The full variable domain, its missing parts supplied by reference TRBV9 and TRBJ2-5, is DSGVTQTPKHLITATGQRVTLRCSPRSGDLSVYWYQQSLDQGLQFLIQYYNGEERAKGNILERFSAQQFPDLHSELNLSSLELGDSALYFCASSVDSGRGETQYFGPGTRLLVL.

The gene calls are TRBV6-1 and TRBJ1-2; the match to TRBD1 covers 9 bases. This CDR3 has 15 residues. With 2 bases clipped from V and 4 bases from J, the junction kept 5 bases outside the gene matches. CDR1 and CDR2 from the germline V gene are MNHNS and SASEGT. The DNA for the CDR3 is TGTGCCAGCAGTGAACGGGGACAGGGATTCTATGGCTACACCTTC. This translates into CASSERGQGFYGYTF.

The gene calls are TRBV7-2 and TRBJ1-5; D gene unclear. The germline V gene has CDR1 SGHTA and CDR2 FQGNSA. The V end lost 1 base, the J end lost 7 bases, and 11 bases lay between the germline ends. This CDR3 is 14 amino acids long. The CDR3 sequence: CASSLDANPQPQHF. CDR3 DNA sequence: TGTGCCAGCAGCTTAGATGCGAACCCCCAGCCCCAGCATTTT.

V usage is TRBV7-9 and J usage is TRBJ2-5; TRBD1 is a possible D gene (5 bases). This CDR3 has 12 amino acids. V lost 6 bases, J lost 5 bases, and 10 bases lay in between. Germline values: CDR1 SEHNR, CDR2 FQNEAQ (reference sequence). The CDR3 here is CASRGVWETQYF. CDR3 sequence (DNA): TGTGCCAGCAGAGGGGTTTGGGAGACCCAGTACTTC. Filled out from reference TRBV7-9 and TRBJ2-5, the complete variable domain reads DTGVSQNPRHKITKRGQNVTFRCDPISEHNRLYWYRQTLGQGPEFLTYFQNEAQLEKSRLLSDRFSAERPKGSFSTLEIQRTEQGDSAMYLCASRGVWETQYFGPGTRLLVL.

This clone was seen only a few times. The rearrangement links TRBV10-3 to TRBJ2-7; D remains ambiguous. Trimming took off 0 bases at V and 0 bases at J, with 9 bases between the two ends. This CDR3 is 15 amino acids long. Germline CDR1 is ENHRY and CDR2 is SYGVKD. CDR3 sequence (DNA): TGTGCCATCAGTGAGTCGAGCAGGCCCTCCTACGAGCAGTACTTC. Amino acid sequence: CAISESSRPSYEQYF.

This rearrangement joins TRBV6-2 or TRBV6-3 to TRBJ2-7, with no clear D. Trimming took off 5 bases at V and 0 bases at J, with 8 bases between the two ends. CDR1 and CDR2 from the germline V gene are MNHEY and SVGEGT. The CDR3 spans 13 residues. CDR3 nucleotide sequence: TGTGCCAGCAGTCCGACGAGCTCCTACGAGCAGTACTTC. Its protein is CASSPTSSYEQYF.

The chain combines TRBV6-5 with TRBJ2-2, with 7 bases identical to TRBD2. Looked up from germline, CDR1 is MNHEY and CDR2 is SVGAGI. V shed 0 bases and J 7 bases; nucleotides not matched to a gene: 8. The CDR3 extends over 16 amino acids. The CDR3 nucleotides read TGTGCCAGCAGTTACTCGGGGGTAGCGGGTATCGGGGAGCTGTTTTTT. Translating it yields CASSYSGVAGIGELFF.

The CDR3 spells CASSGTSGGVGELFF. CDR3 in DNA: TGTGCCAGCAGCGGGACTAGCGGGGGGGTCGGGGAGCTGTTTTTT. The V and J genes are TRBV5-4 and TRBJ2-2; 16 bases are shared with TRBD2. The CDR3 sequence is 15 residues long. Trimming removed 4 bases from V and 7 bases from J; junction bases left unmatched: 1. CDR1 and CDR2 (germline): SGHNT, YYREEE (reference sequence).

CDR3 residues: CASRAGALSYEQYF. The CDR3 region has the DNA TGTGCCAGCAGGGCGGGGGCCCTCTCCTACGAGCAGTACTTC. V is TRBV2 and J is TRBJ2-7; a possible D gene is TRBD2 (7 bases). Per germline, CDR1 SNHLY and CDR2 FYNNEI. The CDR3 covers 14 residues. With 6 bases removed from V and 0 bases from J, the gap between germline ends came to 12 bases.

This sequence joins TRBV7-2 and TRBJ1-2, with D unresolved. Germline CDR1 is SGHTA and CDR2 is FQGNSA. The CDR3 has 13 amino acids. V was shortened by 3 bases and J by 2 bases, with 7 bases between the two germline ends. The CDR3 sequence: CASSLVRNYGYTF. In nucleotides, the CDR3 is TGTGCCAGCAGCTTGGTGCGCAACTATGGCTACACCTTC.

This clone was seen once. The rearrangement joins TRBV10-1 to TRBJ2-2; the match to TRBD2 covers 8 bases. The CDR3 is 16 amino acids. V gave up 7 bases and J gave up 2 bases; unmatched junction bases: 9. From germline, CDR1 is WNHNN and CDR2 SYGVQD (reference sequence). In DNA form, the CDR3 reads TGCGCCAGCATACCGGGGGGGGCCTTTAACACCGGGGAGCTGTTTTTT. It translates to CASIPGGAFNTGELFF.

The chain combines TRBV18 with TRBJ1-6; no clear D. This CDR3 has 13 residues. The V gene lost 2 bases and the J gene lost 8 bases, with 7 bases spanning the gap. CDR1 KGHSH and CDR2 LQKENI come from the germline V gene. DNA for the CDR3: TGTGCCAGCTCACCATCCCCCCATTCACCCCTCCACTTT. Translating it yields CASSPSPHSPLHF. Combining the CDR3 with reference TRBV18 and TRBJ1-6 gives the whole variable domain NAGVMQNPRHLVRRRGQEARLRCSPMKGHSHVYWYRQLPEEGLKFMVYLQKENIIDESGMPKERFSAEFPKEGPSILRIQQVVRGDSAAYFCASSPSPHSPLHFGNGTRLTVT.

The chain employs TRBV7-2 and TRBJ2-3; 8 nucleotides agree with TRBD2. CDR1 and CDR2 from the germline V gene are SGHTA and FQGNSA. The CDR3 length is 17 residues. The V and J ends lost 1 base and 4 bases, in that order; junction bases with no gene match: 10. The CDR3 coding sequence is TGTGCCAGCAGCTTAGAAGGGGTAGCGGGGTTGGCAGATACGCAGTATTTT. Translating it yields CASSLEGVAGLADTQYF.

The chain couples TRBV6-5 to TRBJ2-6; D is unresolved. Germline CDR1 is MNHEY and CDR2 is SVGAGI. Between the trimmed V and J ends, which lost 5 bases and 0 bases, there was a span of 5 bases. The length of the CDR3 is 14 residues. Here the CDR3 reads CASSPFSGANVLTF. CDR3 DNA sequence: TGTGCCAGCAGTCCGTTCTCTGGGGCCAACGTCCTGACTTTC.